The 17 T cell receptor beta chains below were found in one sample sequenced in a study of T cell responses to AZD1222 COVID-19 vaccine. Sequencing was performed with immunoSEQ multiplex PCR; in TCRdb, only in-frame clones are kept and a portion is missing. The repertoire includes tens of thousands of clones, roughly 85% of them detected once, and less than 15% sits in the top ten. The sequences come from peripheral blood, collected on day 0 of AZD1222 vaccination. These receptors were taken from an adult in good health.

This clone was found once. This chain uses TRBV19 with TRBJ1-1; D gene unclear. Per the germline V gene, CDR1 is LNHDA and CDR2 is SQIVND (reference sequence). The CDR3 spans 17 residues. V lost 5 bases and J lost 4, with 23 bases in between. CDR3 sequence reads: CASSLATFQALGTEAFF. The CDR3 DNA is TGTGCCAGTAGTTTAGCGACCTTTCAGGCTCTAGGCACTGAAGCTTTCTTT.

This clone appeared once. The chain couples TRBV30 to TRBJ1-2, with TRBD1 as a possible D gene (5 bases). CDR1 GTSNPN and CDR2 SVGIG come from the germline V gene (reference sequence). Trimming shortened V by 4 bases and J by 8 bases, and 14 bases separated the two germline ends. The CDR3 is made up of 12 amino acids. The CDR3: CAWNLGGGGYTF. The CDR3 region has the DNA TGTGCCTGGAATTTGGGGGGGGGAGGCTACACCTTC.

The V and J genes are TRBV29-1 and TRBJ1-6; no clear D. Germline loops: CDR1 SQVTM, CDR2 ANQGSEA. This CDR3 comprises 14 residues. The V end was cut by 0 bases, the J end by 6 bases, with 9 bases between. CDR3 region: CSVEDPGGNSPLHF. CDR3 nucleotides: TGCAGCGTTGAAGATCCGGGTGGTAATTCACCCCTCCACTTT.

A note on this clone: The same CDR3 also results from other DNA sequences found in this sample. The V and J genes are TRBV18 and TRBJ2-3; TRBD2 aligns across 11 bases. The V and J ends lost 2 bases and 4 bases, in that order; junction bases with no gene match: 5. The germline V gene has CDR1 KGHSH and CDR2 LQKENI. CDR3 length: 16 amino acids. The CDR3 region is CASSPIAGGPADTQYF. The CDR3 DNA reads as TGTGCCAGCTCACCAATAGCGGGGGGGCCAGCAGATACGCAGTATTTT.

The chain carries TRBV6-5 and TRBJ2-2; 9 nucleotides line up with TRBD1. The CDR3 contains 16 residues. V dropped 0 bases and J dropped 4; count of bases not matched to a gene: 3. Germline CDR1 is MNHEY and CDR2 is SVGAGI. This CDR3 reads CASSYSTTGGTGELFF. The CDR3 nucleotides are TGTGCCAGCAGTTACTCAACGACAGGGGGCACCGGGGAGCTGTTTTTT.

The chain employs TRBV9 and TRBJ2-5; D gene uncertain. Trimming removed 0 bases from V and 5 bases from J, with 8 bases in between. CDR3 length: 13 residues. The germline V gene encodes CDR1 SGDLS and CDR2 YYNGEE. The CDR3 nucleotides are TGTGCCAGCAGCGTAGTTGGGATGGAGACCCAGTACTTC. Protein: CASSVVGMETQYF.

V is TRBV3-1 (or the pseudogene TRBV3-2) and J is TRBJ1-6; D not certain. Germline-derived CDR1 and CDR2 are LGHDT and YNNKEL (reference sequence). V lost 3 bases and J 8 bases, leaving 14 bases between the germline ends. This CDR3 has 15 residues. The CDR3 sequence: CASSHVGVGDSPLHF. Written as DNA, the CDR3 is TGTGCCAGCAGCCACGTCGGGGTGGGTGATTCACCCCTCCACTTT.

The chain links TRBV19 to TRBJ1-2; 7 positions match TRBD1. The junction had 8 bases not matched to a gene; V was cut back by 3 bases and J by 4 bases. Germline-derived CDR1 and CDR2 are LNHDA and SQIVND (reference sequence). The CDR3 length is 15 residues. The CDR3 is CASSILTPGGYGYTF. CDR3 DNA sequence: TGTGCCAGTAGTATCTTGACTCCAGGGGGCTATGGCTACACCTTC. The full variable domain, with the rest looked up from reference TRBV19 and TRBJ1-2, is DGGITQSPKYLFRKEGQNVTLSCEQNLNHDAMYWYRQDPGQGLRLIYYSQIVNDFQKGDIAEGYSVSREKKESFPLTVTSAQKNPTAFYLCASSILTPGGYGYTFGSGTRLTVV.

In regard to this clone: At one boundary the junction diverges from the germline segment, which might be a read error. This chain uses TRBV7-7 with TRBJ2-3, with a possible D match to TRBD2 (5 bases). The CDR3 loop spans 15 amino acids. Germline CDR1 reads SSHAT; CDR2 reads FNYEAQ (reference sequence). CDR3 in amino acids: CASSQGLPSTDTQYF. CDR3 DNA sequence: TGTGCTAGCAGCCAAGGACTCCCCAGCACAGATACGCAGTATTTT. Together with reference TRBV7-7 and TRBJ2-3, the CDR3 gives the full variable domain: GAGVSQSPRYKVTKRGQDVTLRCDPISSHATLYWYQQALGQGPEFLTYFNYEAQPDKSGLPSDRFSAERPEGSISTLTIQRTEQRDSAMYRCASSQGLPSTDTQYFGPGTRLTVL.

V is TRBV2 and J is TRBJ1-5; D is possibly TRBD1 (5 bases). Germline CDR1 SNHLY, CDR2 FYNNEI. The CDR3 totals 11 residues. The ends were cut back, 8 bases at V and 4 bases at J, with 6 bases in the middle. The chain's CDR3 is CASGGNQPQHF. For the CDR3, the DNA is TGTGCCAGCGGGGGGAATCAGCCCCAGCATTTT.

The V call is TRBV7-2, the J call TRBJ2-2, with D perhaps TRBD2 (6 bases). Germline CDR1 and CDR2: SGHTA and FQGNSA. The CDR3 has 15 residues. V was clipped by 0 bases and J by 6 bases, with 11 bases between them. In nucleotides, the CDR3 is TGTGCCAGCAGCTTAGCGTGGGGGGTTGCCGGGGAGCTGTTTTTT. Protein sequence: CASSLAWGVAGELFF. Looking up the rest from reference TRBV7-2 and TRBJ2-2 gives the full variable domain: GAGVSQSPSNKVTEKGKDVELRCDPISGHTALYWYRQSLGQGLEFLIYFQGNSAPDKSGLPSDRFSAERTGGSVSTLTIQRTQQEDSAVYLCASSLAWGVAGELFFGEGSRLTVL.

The rearrangement links TRBV6-5 to TRBJ1-2; D not certain. Germline V lookup: CDR1 MNHEY, CDR2 SVGAGI. Between the trimmed V and J ends, which lost 6 bases and 0 bases, there was a span of 8 bases. CDR3 length: 13 residues. CDR3 region: CASRYTANYGYTF. As DNA, the CDR3 is TGTGCCAGCAGGTATACAGCTAACTATGGCTACACCTTC.

This chain joins TRBV15 and TRBJ2-3; 12 bases match TRBD2. The junction had 8 bases not matched to a gene; V was cut back by 4 bases and J by 3 bases. Germline CDR1 reads LNHNV; CDR2 reads YYDKDF (reference sequence). The CDR3 consists of 17 residues. The CDR3 spells CATSKEAGLAGTDTQYF. CDR3 bases: TGTGCCACCAGCAAAGAGGCCGGACTAGCGGGGACAGATACGCAGTATTTT. Full variable domain (missing parts from reference TRBV15 and TRBJ2-3): DAMVIQNPRYQVTQFGKPVTLSCSQTLNHNVMYWYQQKSSQAPKLLFHYYDKDFNNEADTPDNFQSRRPNTSFCFLDIRSPGLGDTAMYLCATSKEAGLAGTDTQYFGPGTRLTVL.

This chain joins TRBV11-1 and TRBJ2-5; 7 nucleotides line up with TRBD2. This CDR3 is built from 15 residues. V shed 5 bases, J shed 4 bases, and the junction held 10 bases outside the gene matches. CDR1 and CDR2 (germline): SGHAT, FQDESV (reference sequence). The CDR3 sequence: CASSPVGGGGETQYF. The CDR3 DNA reads as TGTGCCAGCAGCCCTGTGGGCGGGGGTGGAGAGACCCAGTACTTC.

The chain has TRBV7-2 and TRBJ1-5; D may be TRBD1 (5 bases). This CDR3 is built from 16 residues. Germline loops: CDR1 SGHTA, CDR2 FQGNSA. The V end was cut by 6 bases, the J end by 0 bases, with 15 bases between. CDR3 amino acids: CASSLLGPNSNQPQHF. The CDR3 region has the DNA TGTGCCAGCAGTTTGCTGGGGCCCAATAGCAATCAGCCCCAGCATTTT.

This clone has a handful of counts. The gene calls are TRBV6-5 and TRBJ1-3; D call uncertain. With 2 bases removed from V and 7 bases from J, the gap between germline ends came to 12 bases. The CDR3 length is 14 residues. Germline V CDR1 and CDR2: MNHEY, SVGAGI. The CDR3 region has the DNA TGTGCCAGCAGTTACGGCTATCGAGGGAACACCATATATTTT. The encoded protein is CASSYGYRGNTIYF.

As DNA, the CDR3 is TGTGCCAGCGGACCGACAGGATACAATGAGCAGTTCTTC. Its protein product is CASGPTGYNEQFF. This sequence joins TRBV6-5 and TRBJ2-1; possible D gene TRBD1, 6 bases. The CDR3 runs 13 residues. Germline CDR1 is MNHEY and CDR2 is SVGAGI. V lost 8 bases and J lost 4, with 12 bases in between.